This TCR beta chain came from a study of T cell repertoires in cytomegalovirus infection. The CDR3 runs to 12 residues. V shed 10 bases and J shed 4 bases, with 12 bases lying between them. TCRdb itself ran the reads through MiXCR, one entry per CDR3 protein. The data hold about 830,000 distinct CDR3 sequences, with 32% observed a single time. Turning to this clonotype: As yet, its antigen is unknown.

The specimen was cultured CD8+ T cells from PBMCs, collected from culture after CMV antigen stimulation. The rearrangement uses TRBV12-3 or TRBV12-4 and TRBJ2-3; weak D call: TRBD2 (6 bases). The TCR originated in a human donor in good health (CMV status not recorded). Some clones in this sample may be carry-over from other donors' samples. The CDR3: CATLGGSDTQYF. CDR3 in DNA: TGTGCCACATTGGGGGGTTCAGATACGCAGTATTTT.